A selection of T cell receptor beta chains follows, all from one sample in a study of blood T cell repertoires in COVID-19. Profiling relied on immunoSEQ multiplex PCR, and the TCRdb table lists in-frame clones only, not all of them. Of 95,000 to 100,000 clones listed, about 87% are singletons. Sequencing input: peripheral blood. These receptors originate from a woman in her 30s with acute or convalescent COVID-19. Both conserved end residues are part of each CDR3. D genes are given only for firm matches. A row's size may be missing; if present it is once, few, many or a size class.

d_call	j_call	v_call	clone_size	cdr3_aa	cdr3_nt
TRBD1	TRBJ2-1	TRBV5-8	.	CASSLWGQGSLHEQFF	TGTGCCAGCAGCTTGTGGGGACAGGGTTCGTTACATGAGCAGTTCTTC
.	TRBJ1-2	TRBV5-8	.	CASSLDPTVNYGYTF	TGTGCCAGCAGCTTGGACCCCACAGTGAACTATGGCTACACCTTC
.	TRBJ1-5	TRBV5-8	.	CASRPGQPSNQPQHF	TGTGCCAGCAGGCCCGGACAACCCAGCAATCAGCCCCAGCATTTT
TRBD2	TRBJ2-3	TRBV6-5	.	CASSYSGLAADTQYF	TGTGCCAGCAGTTACTCGGGACTAGCGGCAGATACGCAGTATTTT
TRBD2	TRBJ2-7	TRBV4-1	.	CASSPGTSGGYEQYF	TGCGCCAGCAGCCCAGGGACTAGCGGGGGCTACGAGCAGTACTTC
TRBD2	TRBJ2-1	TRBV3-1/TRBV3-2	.	CASRPLLAGGKSEQFF	TGTGCCAGCAGGCCACTACTAGCGGGGGGGAAGAGTGAGCAGTTCTTC
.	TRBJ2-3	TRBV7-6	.	CASSLAVGVPDTQYF	TGTGCCAGCAGCTTAGCGGTAGGGGTTCCAGATACGCAGTATTTT
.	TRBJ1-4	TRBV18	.	CASSPGLNEKLFF	TGTGCCAGCTCACCGGGCCTTAATGAAAAACTGTTTTTT
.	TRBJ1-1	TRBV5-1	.	CASSPGQTNTEAFF	TGCGCCAGCAGCCCGGGACAAACGAACACTGAAGCTTTCTTT
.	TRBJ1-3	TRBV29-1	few	CSVSKGNTIYF	TGCAGCGTTTCTAAGGGAAACACCATATATTTT
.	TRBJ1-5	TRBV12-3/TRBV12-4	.	CASSSGLGQPQHF	TGTGCCAGCAGTTCAGGTTTAGGACAGCCCCAGCATTTT
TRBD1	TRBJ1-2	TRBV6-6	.	CASSTGQGAGGYTF	TGTGCCAGCAGTACGGGACAGGGGGCGGGTGGCTACACCTTC
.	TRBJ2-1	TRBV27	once	CASSSVPSYNEQFF	TGTGCCAGCAGTTCTGTCCCCTCCTACAATGAGCAGTTCTTC
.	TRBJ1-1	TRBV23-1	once	CASILSSRQGPRNTEAFF	TGCGCCAGCATCCTTAGCTCCCGGCAGGGTCCTCGAAACACTGAAGCTTTCTTT
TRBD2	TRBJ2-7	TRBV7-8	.	CASSPMGLVLEQYF	TGTGCCAGCAGCCCCATGGGACTAGTATTGGAGCAGTACTTC
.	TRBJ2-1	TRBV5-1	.	CASSLGQGNEQFF	TGCGCCAGCAGCTTGGGGCAGGGCAATGAGCAGTTCTTC
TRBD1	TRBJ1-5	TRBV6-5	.	CASSPDQGARQPQHF	TGTGCCAGCAGTCCGGACCAGGGGGCAAGACAGCCCCAGCATTTT
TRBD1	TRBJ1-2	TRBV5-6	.	CASSQFGTGYGYTF	TGTGCCAGCAGCCAATTCGGGACAGGCTATGGCTACACCTTC
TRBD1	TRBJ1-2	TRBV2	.	CASSEGDRGPNYGYTF	TGTGCCAGCAGTGAGGGGGACAGGGGCCCTAACTATGGCTACACCTTC
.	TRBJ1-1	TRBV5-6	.	CASSTVPPGDTEAFF	TGTGCCAGCAGCACTGTCCCCCCAGGGGACACTGAAGCTTTCTTT
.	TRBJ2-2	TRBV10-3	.	CAIDTKGGETGELFF	TGTGCCATCGATACCAAGGGAGGAGAGACCGGGGAGCTGTTTTTT
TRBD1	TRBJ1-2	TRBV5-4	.	CASSRQGTNYGYTF	TGTGCCAGCAGCAGACAGGGGACTAACTATGGCTACACCTTC
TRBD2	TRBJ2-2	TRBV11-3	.	CASSPPGLRTGELFF	TGTGCCAGCAGCCCCCCGGGACTAAGGACCGGGGAGCTGTTTTTT
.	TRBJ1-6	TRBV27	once	CASSNTQESSYNSPLHF	TGTGCCAGCAGTAACACACAGGAGAGCTCCTATAATTCACCCCTCCACTTT
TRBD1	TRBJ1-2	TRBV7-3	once	CASSPGGGDGYTF	TGTGCCAGCAGCCCAGGGGGCGGGGATGGCTACACCTTC
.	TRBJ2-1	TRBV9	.	CASSVGYSAYNEQFF	TGTGCCAGCAGCGTAGGATATAGCGCCTACAATGAGCAGTTCTTC
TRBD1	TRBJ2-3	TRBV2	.	CASNQDRARDTQYF	TGTGCCAGCAACCAGGACAGGGCGAGAGATACGCAGTATTTT
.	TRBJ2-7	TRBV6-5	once	CASSYASETYEQYF	TGTGCCAGCAGTTACGCTAGCGAAACCTACGAGCAGTACTTC
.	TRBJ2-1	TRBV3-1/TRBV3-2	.	CASSPTFYSYNEQFF	TGTGCCAGCAGCCCGACATTCTACTCCTACAATGAGCAGTTCTTC
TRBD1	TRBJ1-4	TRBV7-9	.	CASSPRTGEGTNEKLFF	TGTGCCAGCAGCCCCCGGACAGGGGAGGGGACTAATGAAAAACTGTTTTTT
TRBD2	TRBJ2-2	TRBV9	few	CASSVVAGGPGNTGELFF	TGTGCCAGCAGCGTAGTAGCGGGGGGGCCAGGGAACACCGGGGAGCTGTTTTTT
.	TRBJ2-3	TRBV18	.	CASSPSHAGVSTDTQYF	TGTGCCAGCTCACCATCCCACGCAGGGGTCAGTACAGATACGCAGTATTTT
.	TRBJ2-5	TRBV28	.	CASSAYQETQYF	TGTGCCAGCTCAGCGTACCAAGAGACCCAGTACTTC
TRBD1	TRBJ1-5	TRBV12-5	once	CASGLQGSQPQHF	TGTGCTAGTGGTCTACAGGGGAGTCAGCCCCAGCATTTT
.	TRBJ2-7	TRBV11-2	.	CASSLGQSYEQYF	TGTGCCAGCAGCTTAGGACAGAGTTACGAGCAGTACTTC
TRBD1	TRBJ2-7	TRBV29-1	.	CSANGWQGDEQYF	TGCAGCGCCAACGGATGGCAGGGGGACGAGCAGTACTTC
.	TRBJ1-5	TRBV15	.	CATSRLGGQPQHF	TGTGCCACCAGCAGATTAGGGGGTCAGCCCCAGCATTTT
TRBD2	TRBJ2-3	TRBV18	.	CASSPSGGDTDTQYF	TGTGCCAGCTCACCAAGCGGGGGTGACACAGATACGCAGTATTTT